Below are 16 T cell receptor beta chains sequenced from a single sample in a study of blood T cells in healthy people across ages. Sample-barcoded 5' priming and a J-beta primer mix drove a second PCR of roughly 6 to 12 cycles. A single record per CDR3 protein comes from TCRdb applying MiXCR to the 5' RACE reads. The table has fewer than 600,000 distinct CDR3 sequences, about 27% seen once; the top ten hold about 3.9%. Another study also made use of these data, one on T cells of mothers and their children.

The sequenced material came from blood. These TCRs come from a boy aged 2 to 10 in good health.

The CDR3 is CASRGPSLNTGELFF. The CDR3 DNA is TGTGCCAGCAGGGGGCCGAGCTTGAACACCGGGGAGCTGTTTTTT. This chain uses TRBV6-5 with TRBJ2-2; tentative D call: TRBD1 (5 bases). V was clipped by 6 bases and J by 1 base, with 12 bases between them. The CDR3 has 15 residues. Germline CDR1 MNHEY, CDR2 SVGAGI.

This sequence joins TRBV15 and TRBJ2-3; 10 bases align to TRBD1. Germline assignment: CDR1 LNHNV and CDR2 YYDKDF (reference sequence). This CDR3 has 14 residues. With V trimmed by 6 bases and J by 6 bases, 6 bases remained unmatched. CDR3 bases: TGTGCCACCAGTAACGACAGGGGGCTGGATACGCAGTATTTT. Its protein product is CATSNDRGLDTQYF.

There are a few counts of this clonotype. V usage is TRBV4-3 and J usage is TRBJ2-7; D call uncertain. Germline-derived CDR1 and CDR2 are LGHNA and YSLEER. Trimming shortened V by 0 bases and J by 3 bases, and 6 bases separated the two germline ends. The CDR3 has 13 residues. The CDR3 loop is CASSQEAYYEQYF. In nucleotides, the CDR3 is TGCGCCAGCAGCCAAGAAGCATACTACGAGCAGTACTTC.

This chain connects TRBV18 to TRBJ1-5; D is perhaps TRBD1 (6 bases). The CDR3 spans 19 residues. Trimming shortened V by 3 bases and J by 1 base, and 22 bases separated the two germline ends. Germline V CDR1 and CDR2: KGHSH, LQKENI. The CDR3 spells CASSPYGQSPLGSNQPQHF. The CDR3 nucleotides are TGTGCCAGCTCACCCTACGGACAGTCCCCTCTAGGAAGCAATCAGCCCCAGCATTTT. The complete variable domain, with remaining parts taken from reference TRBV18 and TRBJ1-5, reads NAGVMQNPRHLVRRRGQEARLRCSPMKGHSHVYWYRQLPEEGLKFMVYLQKENIIDESGMPKERFSAEFPKEGPSILRIQQVVRGDSAAYFCASSPYGQSPLGSNQPQHFGDGTRLSIL.

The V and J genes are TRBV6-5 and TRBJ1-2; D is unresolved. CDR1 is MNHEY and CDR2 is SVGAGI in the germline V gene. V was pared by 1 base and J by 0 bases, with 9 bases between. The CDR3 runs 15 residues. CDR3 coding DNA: TGTGCCAGCAGTTACTTAAGGGTCCCTAACTATGGCTACACCTTC. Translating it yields CASSYLRVPNYGYTF.

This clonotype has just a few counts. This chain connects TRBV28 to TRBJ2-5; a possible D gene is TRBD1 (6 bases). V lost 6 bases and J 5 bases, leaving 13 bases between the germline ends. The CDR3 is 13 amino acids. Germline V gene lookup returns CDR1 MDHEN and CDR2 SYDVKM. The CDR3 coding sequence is TGTGCCAGCAGAGGGGGAATGGAGGAGACCCAGTACTTC. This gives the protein CASRGGMEETQYF.

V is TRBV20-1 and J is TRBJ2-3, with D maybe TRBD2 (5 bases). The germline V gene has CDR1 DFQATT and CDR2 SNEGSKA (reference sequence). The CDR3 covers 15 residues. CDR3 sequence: CSALNGGYKKDTQYF. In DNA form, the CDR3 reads TGCAGCGCGCTAAACGGAGGCTATAAGAAAGATACGCAGTATTTT.

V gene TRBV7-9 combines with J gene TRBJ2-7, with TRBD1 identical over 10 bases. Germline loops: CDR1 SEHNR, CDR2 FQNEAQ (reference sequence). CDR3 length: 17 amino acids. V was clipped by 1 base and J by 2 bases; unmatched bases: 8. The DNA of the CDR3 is TGTGCCAGCAGCTTAGTCCGGACAGGGGGACAGGCCTACGAGCAGTACTTC. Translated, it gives CASSLVRTGGQAYEQYF.

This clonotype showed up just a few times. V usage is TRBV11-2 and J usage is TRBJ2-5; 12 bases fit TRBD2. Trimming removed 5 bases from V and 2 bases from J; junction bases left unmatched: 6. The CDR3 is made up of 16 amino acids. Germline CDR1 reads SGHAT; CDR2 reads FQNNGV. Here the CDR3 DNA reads TGTGCCAGCAGCCCTGCCGGGACTAGCGGGCAAGAGACCCAGTACTTC. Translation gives CASSPAGTSGQETQYF. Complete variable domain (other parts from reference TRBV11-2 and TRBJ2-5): EAGVAQSPRYKIIEKRQSVAFWCNPISGHATLYWYQQILGQGPKLLIQFQNNGVVDDSQLPKDRFSAERLKGVDSTLKIQPAKLEDSAVYLCASSPAGTSGQETQYFGPGTRLLVL.

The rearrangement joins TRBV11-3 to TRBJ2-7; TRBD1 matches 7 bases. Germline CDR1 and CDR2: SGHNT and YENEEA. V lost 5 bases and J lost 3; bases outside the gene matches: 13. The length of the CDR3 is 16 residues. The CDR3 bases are TGTGCCAGCAGCCAAGAGGACTGGGACAGCTACTACGAGCAGTACTTC. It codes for CASSQEDWDSYYEQYF.

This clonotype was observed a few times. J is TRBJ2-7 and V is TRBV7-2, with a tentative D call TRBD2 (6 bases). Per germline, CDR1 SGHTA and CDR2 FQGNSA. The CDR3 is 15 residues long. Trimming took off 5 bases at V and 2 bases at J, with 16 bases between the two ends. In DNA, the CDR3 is TGTGCCAGCAGCCGCGGGACCACTTTTGCCTACGAGCAGTACTTC. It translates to CASSRGTTFAYEQYF. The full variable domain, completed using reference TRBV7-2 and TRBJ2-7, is GAGVSQSPSNKVTEKGKDVELRCDPISGHTALYWYRQSLGQGLEFLIYFQGNSAPDKSGLPSDRFSAERTGGSVSTLTIQRTQQEDSAVYLCASSRGTTFAYEQYFGPGTRLTVT.

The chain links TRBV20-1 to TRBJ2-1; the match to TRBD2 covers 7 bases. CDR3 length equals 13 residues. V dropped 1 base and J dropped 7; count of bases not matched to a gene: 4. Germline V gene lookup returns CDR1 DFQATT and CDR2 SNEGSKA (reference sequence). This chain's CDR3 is CSARVGGSNEQFF. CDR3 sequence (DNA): TGCAGTGCTAGAGTTGGCGGGAGTAATGAGCAGTTCTTC.

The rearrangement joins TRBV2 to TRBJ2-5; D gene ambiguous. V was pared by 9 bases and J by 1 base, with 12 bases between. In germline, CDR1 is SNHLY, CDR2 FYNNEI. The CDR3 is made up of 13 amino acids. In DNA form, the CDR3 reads TGTGCCAGTCTCGGAAGTCGCCAAGAGACCCAGTACTTC. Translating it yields CASLGSRQETQYF.

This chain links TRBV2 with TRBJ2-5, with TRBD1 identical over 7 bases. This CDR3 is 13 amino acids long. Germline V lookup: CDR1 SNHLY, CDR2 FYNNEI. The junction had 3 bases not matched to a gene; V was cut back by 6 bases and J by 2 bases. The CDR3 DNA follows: TGTGCCAGCAGGACAGGGACGCAAGAGACCCAGTACTTC. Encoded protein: CASRTGTQETQYF.

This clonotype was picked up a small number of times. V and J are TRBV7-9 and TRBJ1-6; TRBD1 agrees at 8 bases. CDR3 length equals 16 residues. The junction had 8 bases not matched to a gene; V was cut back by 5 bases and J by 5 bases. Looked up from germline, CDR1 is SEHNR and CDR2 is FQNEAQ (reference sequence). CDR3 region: CASSPPGQGNNSPLHF. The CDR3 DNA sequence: TGTGCCAGCAGCCCACCCGGACAGGGTAATAATTCACCCCTCCACTTT.

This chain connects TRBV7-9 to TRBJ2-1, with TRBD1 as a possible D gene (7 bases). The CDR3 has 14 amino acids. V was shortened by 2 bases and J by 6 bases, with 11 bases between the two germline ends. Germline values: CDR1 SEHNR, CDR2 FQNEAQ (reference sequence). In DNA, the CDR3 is TGTGCCAGCAGCTTACAGGGGGGATCCAATGAGCAGTTCTTC. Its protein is CASSLQGGSNEQFF.